One sample yielded the 17 T cell receptor beta chains listed below, sequenced in a study of cytomegalovirus exposure and HLA in healthy donors. Researchers ran the PCR with 60 Vbeta and 13 Jbeta primers. Generated by immunoSEQ multiplex PCR, the TCRdb table keeps only in-frame clones and is missing some. The data contain approximately 140,000 clones, 79% of them singletons. The source material was PBMCs. Receptor source: a female donor in good health and CMV-seronegative.

CDR3 nucleotide sequence: TGTGCCAGCAGCTTTGACAGGGATGAAAAACTGTTTTTT. Amino acid sequence: CASSFDRDEKLFF. The chain has TRBV11-3 and TRBJ1-4, with 7 bases aligning to TRBD1. The germline gives CDR1 SGHNT, CDR2 YENEEA. After removal of 3 bases from V and 6 bases from J, the junction contained 1 base not matched to a gene. The CDR3 extends over 13 amino acids.

This chain uses TRBV19 with TRBJ1-5; 10 nucleotides align to TRBD1. The CDR3 has 14 amino acids. Germline V gene lookup returns CDR1 LNHDA and CDR2 SQIVND (reference sequence). V dropped 6 bases and J dropped 6; count of bases not matched to a gene: 5. In nucleotides, the CDR3 is TGTGCCAGTAGCGCGACAGGGGGCGGTCAGCCCCAGCATTTT. Translated: CASSATGGGQPQHF.

The chain links TRBV9 to TRBJ1-2; 9 nucleotides agree with TRBD1. V was pared by 3 bases and J by 7 bases, with 10 bases of the junction left unmatched. This CDR3 is built from 15 residues. Germline CDR1 SGDLS, CDR2 YYNGEE. The CDR3 reads CASSAGQGTVRGYTF. CDR3 coding DNA: TGTGCCAGCAGCGCGGGACAGGGTACGGTACGTGGCTACACCTTC. Supplemented by reference TRBV9 and TRBJ1-2, the full variable domain reads DSGVTQTPKHLITATGQRVTLRCSPRSGDLSVYWYQQSLDQGLQFLIQYYNGEERAKGNILERFSAQQFPDLHSELNLSSLELGDSALYFCASSAGQGTVRGYTFGSGTRLTVV.

The chain carries TRBV13 and TRBJ2-3; 7 positions match TRBD2. Losses at the gene ends were 3 bases for V and 1 base for J; bases not matched to a gene: 4. CDR3 length equals 15 residues. The V gene's germline CDR1 is PRHDT and CDR2 FYEKMQ (reference sequence). Here the CDR3 DNA reads TGTGCCAGCAGCTTCTGGACTAGTCGCACAGATACGCAGTATTTT. Protein product: CASSFWTSRTDTQYF.

The rearrangement joins TRBV18 to TRBJ1-2; D gene uncertain. This CDR3 is 15 amino acids long. From germline, CDR1 is KGHSH and CDR2 LQKENI. Trimming took 5 bases from V and 4 from J, leaving 17 bases between them. The CDR3 loop is CASSSPDGVGYGYTF. The CDR3 DNA reads TGTGCCAGCTCATCTCCGGACGGGGTTGGCTATGGCTACACCTTC.

The chain employs TRBV5-1 and TRBJ2-1; D not certain. V gave up 4 bases and J gave up 6 bases, with 11 bases separating them. Germline V CDR1 and CDR2: SGHRS, YFSETQ. CDR3 length equals 13 residues. The CDR3 region is CASSRVTVNEQFF. In nucleotides, the CDR3 is TGCGCCAGCAGCCGTGTTACGGTCAATGAGCAGTTCTTC.

This chain uses TRBV12-1 with TRBJ2-7; no check of the table's D call, TRBD1, against the DNA was made. TRBV12-1 is a pseudogene segment. The length of the CDR3 is 11 residues. The CDR3 protein is CASSLMVTGTF. CDR3 coding DNA: TGTGCCAGCAGCTTAATGGTGACAGGCACCTTC.

The V gene is TRBV18, the J gene TRBJ2-7; D possibly corresponds to TRBD1 (6 bases). This CDR3 has 17 amino acids. CDR1 is KGHSH and CDR2 is LQKENI in the germline V gene. V lost 6 bases and J 2 bases, leaving 23 bases between the germline ends. The CDR3 DNA sequence: TGTGCCAGCTCGCTAACCCCCAGGCGGACAGTACCCTACGAGCAGTACTTC. It yields the protein CASSLTPRRTVPYEQYF.

The chain couples TRBV5-1 to TRBJ2-1; 10 nucleotides align to TRBD2. Germline trimming cut 2 bases from V and 8 bases from J; bases unmatched to any gene: 10. The germline CDR1 and CDR2 sequences are SGHRS and YFSETQ. The CDR3 is 16 amino acids. The CDR3 nucleotides read TGCGCCAGCAGCTTCGAAAGCGGGAGGGGGCTCGATGAGCAGTTCTTC. Its translation is CASSFESGRGLDEQFF.

For this clone: At one end the junction does not follow the germline gene, possibly because of a read error. V gene TRBV7-7 combines with J gene TRBJ2-7; 8 bases agree with TRBD1. The germline gives CDR1 SSHAT, CDR2 FNYEAQ (reference sequence). CDR3 length equals 14 residues. The CDR3 reads CASSSGQGDYEQYF. The CDR3 DNA reads as TGTGCTAGCAGCTCCGGACAGGGTGACTACGAGCAGTACTTC.

DNA for the CDR3: TGCGCCAGCAGCCAAGACCCCGCTAGCGGACGCACAGATACGCAGTATTTT. Translation: CASSQDPASGRTDTQYF. This chain uses TRBV4-1 with TRBJ2-3; TRBD2 agrees at 7 bases. This CDR3 comprises 17 residues. CDR1 and CDR2 from the germline V gene are MGHRA and YSYEKL. V lost 0 bases and J lost 1; bases outside the gene matches: 7.

This clone has just one count. The rearrangement links TRBV10-3 to TRBJ1-5; 7 nucleotides agree with TRBD1. Trimming removed 10 bases from V and 8 bases from J; junction bases left unmatched: 11. Germline CDR1 ENHRY, CDR2 SYGVKD. This CDR3 contains 13 residues. The CDR3 nucleotides are TGTGCCACCGGCGACAGGGCCGAGGAGCCCCAGCATTTT. It translates to CATGDRAEEPQHF.

This clone was observed a few times. The chain carries TRBV29-1 and TRBJ2-1, with D tentatively TRBD2 (6 bases). Trimming stripped 4 bases from V and 0 bases from J, with 13 bases between. The CDR3 sequence is 15 residues long. Germline V gives CDR1 SQVTM, CDR2 ANQGSEA. Here the CDR3 reads CSVANGGDSYNEQFF. The CDR3 DNA reads TGCAGCGTTGCTAACGGGGGAGACTCCTACAATGAGCAGTTCTTC.

The chain carries TRBV4-3 and TRBJ2-1; 9 nucleotides match TRBD2. This CDR3 is built from 16 residues. CDR1 is LGHNA and CDR2 is YSLEER in the germline V gene. The ends lost 0 bases at V and 7 bases at J; junction bases unmatched: 7. The CDR3 DNA sequence: TGCGCCAGCAGCCAAGAATTTAGCGGGGGACGAAATGAGCAGTTCTTC. Translating gives CASSQEFSGGRNEQFF.

This clone was observed a few times. The rearrangement joins TRBV18 to TRBJ2-3; D is uncertain. Germline V CDR1 and CDR2: KGHSH, LQKENI. Trimming removed 8 bases from V and 2 bases from J, with 17 bases in between. The length of the CDR3 is 15 residues. CDR3 sequence: CASHGGVRPTDTQYF. The CDR3 nucleotides are TGTGCCAGCCATGGTGGTGTGCGGCCCACAGATACGCAGTATTTT.

The rearrangement links TRBV29-1 to TRBJ1-3, with D maybe TRBD1 (5 bases). Germline CDR1 and CDR2: SQVTM and ANQGSEA. The CDR3 contains 16 residues. V lost 1 base and J 0 bases, leaving 13 bases between the germline ends. The CDR3 DNA sequence: TGCAGCGTTGAAGTCGGGCAGGGTACCTCTGGAAACACCATATATTTT. This sequence encodes CSVEVGQGTSGNTIYF.

As regards this clone: Other DNA sequences in the same sample also yield this CDR3. The rearrangement uses TRBV5-1 and TRBJ1-1, with D unclear. CDR1 SGHRS and CDR2 YFSETQ come from the germline V gene. Trimming cost V 0 bases and J 7 bases, with 16 bases left between them. This CDR3 is built from 15 residues. CDR3 DNA sequence: TGCGCCAGCAGCTTGGACACACCGGGAACCGGTGAAGCTTTCTTT. The encoded protein is CASSLDTPGTGEAFF.